This TCR beta chain was recorded in a study of T cell responses to AZD1222 COVID-19 vaccine. Trimming stripped 5 bases from V and 0 bases from J, with 2 bases between. The CDR3 sequence is 12 residues long. Profiled with immunoSEQ multiplex PCR; TCRdb holds only in-frame clones, not every one. The sample gives 150,000 to 200,000 clones, just under 95% of which show up once; about 1% is in the top ten. Sequencing used peripheral blood, obtained 28 days after the second dose of the MenACWY control vaccine. The receptor was isolated from an adult who received the MenACWY meningococcal vaccine as a control. V usage is TRBV12-3 or TRBV12-4 and J usage is TRBJ1-5, with no clear D. CDR3 sequence (DNA): TGTGCCAGCAGTGATAGCAATCAGCCCCAGCATTTT. Translating gives CASSDSNQPQHF.